Listed below are T cell receptor beta chains from one sample, sequenced in a study of cytomegalovirus exposure and HLA in healthy donors. The method was immunoSEQ multiplex PCR; TCRdb's version includes in-frame clones alone and lacks a portion of them. The sample carries roughly 180,000 clones, approximately 79% recorded once. Sample: PBMCs. The receptor set was obtained from a man aged 45-60 years in good health and CMV-seropositive. Each CDR3 is given with its conserved first and last residue. The D gene is left open where the match is weak. The size entry is marked missing in some rows and otherwise reads once, few, many or a size class.

>.|.|TRBJ1-6|TRBV14
TGTGCCAGCAGCCAAGCAAGCGGATCCTATAATTCACCCCTCCACTTT
CASSQASGSYNSPLHF
>.|.|TRBJ2-4|TRBV7-2
TGTGCCAGCACCGAACCGGGGGCCAAAAACATTCAGTACTTC
CASTEPGAKNIQYF
>TRBD2|.|TRBJ2-5|TRBV7-6
TGTGCCAGCAGCAAACGACTAGCGGGGGGGCTTGGAGAGACCCAGTACTTC
CASSKRLAGGLGETQYF
>TRBD1|.|TRBJ2-7|TRBV5-1
TGCGCCAGCAGCTCCTCTACCGGGACAGGACTTGGCGAGCAGTACTTC
CASSSSTGTGLGEQYF
>TRBD2|.|TRBJ2-1|TRBV7-9
TGTGCCAACGCGGGGGGCCCGGGGGTTTTGGACGAGCAGTTCTTC
CANAGGPGVLDEQFF
>.|.|TRBJ1-3|TRBV2
TGTGCCAGCAGTGGGCGAACACAGGGCCCTGGAAACACCATATATTTT
CASSGRTQGPGNTIYF
>.|.|TRBJ1-2|TRBV7-2
TGTGCCAGCAGCTTAAGGCAGGGAGGTGGCTACACCTTC
CASSLRQGGGYTF
>.|few|TRBJ1-1|TRBV7-3
TGTGCCAGCAGCTTAGAGAGCAACACTGAAGCTTTCTTT
CASSLESNTEAFF
>.|.|TRBJ1-4|TRBV5-6
TGTGCCAGCAGCTACGGAAGGGGGACTAATGAAAAACTGTTTTTT
CASSYGRGTNEKLFF
>.|.|TRBJ1-2|TRBV13
TGTGCCAGCAGCTTAGGCGGGGACACTAACTATGGCTACACCTTC
CASSLGGDTNYGYTF
>.|.|TRBJ2-7|TRBV2
TGTGCCAGCAGAGTGGGAGGCGGCTCCTACGAGCAGTACTTC
CASRVGGGSYEQYF
>.|.|TRBJ1-1|TRBV27
TGTGCCAGCAGTTTAAAACTGAACTCTGAAGCTTTCTTT
CASSLKLNSEAFF
>TRBD1|.|TRBJ1-6|TRBV29-1
TGCAGCGCCCGGACAGGAGGTAATTCACCCCTCCACTTT
CSARTGGNSPLHF
>TRBD1|.|TRBJ2-1|TRBV15
TGTGCCACCGCCCCAGACAGGGACTACAATGAGCAGTTCTTC
CATAPDRDYNEQFF
>.|.|TRBJ2-2|TRBV10-1
TGCGCCAGCAGTGATATTCTTGGGGGCCCTCGCGCCGGGGAGCTGTTTTTT
CASSDILGGPRAGELFF
>TRBD1|.|TRBJ1-1|TRBV6-5
TGTGCCAGCAGTCCCCCACAGGGGGCCCATTTCTTT
CASSPPQGAHFF
>.|once|TRBJ1-2|TRBV28
TGTGCCAGCAGTCCACGGACAGGCTACACCTTC
CASSPRTGYTF
>TRBD1|.|TRBJ1-3|TRBV7-8
TGTGCCAGCAGCTTAGCTTCCAGGGGGACTCTTTCTGGAAACACCATATATTTT
CASSLASRGTLSGNTIYF
>TRBD1|.|TRBJ1-5|TRBV7-2
TGTGCCAGCAGCCCTCGGACAGGGGGACAGCCCCAGCATTTT
CASSPRTGGQPQHF
>TRBD1|.|TRBJ1-6|TRBV7-8
TGTGCCAGCAGCCGTACAGGGGATAATTCACCCCTCCACTTT
CASSRTGDNSPLHF
>.|.|TRBJ2-5|TRBV7-8
TGTGCCAGCAGCATTTGGCGGGGCGCCCAAGAGACCCAGTACTTC
CASSIWRGAQETQYF
>.|once|TRBJ2-7|TRBV7-9
TGTGCCAGCAGCTTTCTAGGACAGATCTACGAGCAGTACTTC
CASSFLGQIYEQYF
>.|few|TRBJ1-2|TRBV6-4
TGTGCCAGCAGTGACGGCCAGCCGGGGAACTATGGCTACACCTTC
CASSDGQPGNYGYTF
>TRBD1|.|TRBJ2-7|TRBV30
TGTGCCTGGAGTGGCGGGACAGGGGTTTCCTACGAGCAGTACTTC
CAWSGGTGVSYEQYF
>TRBD1|.|TRBJ2-1|TRBV11-2
TGTGCCAGCAGCCAGGACAGGAGCTCCTACAATGAGCAGTTCTTC
CASSQDRSSYNEQFF
>TRBD2|.|TRBJ2-5|TRBV5-6
TGTGCCAGCAGTTATCCGACTAGCGGGGGCGGAGAGACCCAGTACTTC
CASSYPTSGGGETQYF
>.|.|TRBJ1-5|TRBV4-1
TGCGCCAGCAGCCAAGTACAGGGCATGAACAAAGGGCCCAGACCCCAGCATTTT
CASSQVQGMNKGPRPQHF
>TRBD1|.|TRBJ1-1|TRBV19
TGTGCCAGTAGTCAGGCACAACAGGGGGCTACCGAAGCTTTCTTT
CASSQAQQGATEAFF
>.|.|TRBJ2-1|TRBV9
TGTGCCAGCAGCGCCTCCAATGAGCAGTTCTTC
CASSASNEQFF
>TRBD1|.|TRBJ2-7|TRBV28
TGTGCCAGCAGCCCCGCCCTTGGGACAGGGGGCTACGAGCAGTACTTC
CASSPALGTGGYEQYF
>.|.|TRBJ1-1|TRBV28
TGTGCCAGCCCCCCGCGGACAAATCCCCGGAACACTGAAGCTTTCTTT
CASPPRTNPRNTEAFF
>TRBD2|few|TRBJ2-6|TRBV11-2
TGTGCCAGCAGCCAGCGGGGGGCGACTGGGGCCAACGTCCTGACTTTC
CASSQRGATGANVLTF
>.|.|TRBJ2-6|TRBV29-1
TGCAGCGTTGATTTACCTAAAGGCAGGGCCGGGGCCAACGTCCTGACTTTC
CSVDLPKGRAGANVLTF
>TRBD1|.|TRBJ1-5|TRBV6-4
TGTGCCAGCAGCAGACAGGGAATTTGCAATCAGCCCCAGCATTTT
CASSRQGICNQPQHF
>TRBD1|.|TRBJ1-1|TRBV7-8
TGTGCCAGCAGCTGGAACCTGCGACAGGGAACTGAAGCTTTCTTT
CASSWNLRQGTEAFF
>.|.|TRBJ2-3|TRBV27
TGTGCCAGTCTCAGGGTCCCCGAGTATTTT
CASLRVPEYF
>.|.|TRBJ1-1|TRBV15
TGTGCCACCAGCAGAGACAGGTCCCGCAACACTGAAGCTTTCTTT
CATSRDRSRNTEAFF
>.|few|TRBJ2-5|TRBV2
TGTGCCAGCACAGGGGTCCTCGGAGAGACCCAGTACTTC
CASTGVLGETQYF
>.|.|TRBJ2-3|TRBV7-5
TGTGTCAGAAGCTTAGTTAGCGGGACTTTCACAGATACGCAGTATTTT
CVRSLVSGTFTDTQYF
>.|.|TRBJ1-2|TRBV7-2
TGTGCCAGCAGCTTGTCCAGGAATAACTATGGCTACACCTTC
CASSLSRNNYGYTF
>.|.|TRBJ1-1|TRBV5-6
TGTGCCAGCAGCTTAACACGGAACACTGAAGCTTTCTTT
CASSLTRNTEAFF
>TRBD1|few|TRBJ2-5|TRBV5-1
TGCGCCAGCAGCTTGGCCAGTGGGACAGGGGGCCGGGAGACCCAGTACTTC
CASSLASGTGGRETQYF
>.|.|TRBJ2-2|TRBV5-6
TGTGCCAGCAGCTTAAAGGACAGGAACACCGGGGAGCTGTTTTTT
CASSLKDRNTGELFF
>TRBD1|.|TRBJ1-2|TRBV7-2
TGTGCCAGCAGCTTCGGACAGGGGGCGGGCGGCTACACCTTC
CASSFGQGAGGYTF
>.|.|TRBJ1-2|TRBV29-1
TGCAGCGCTGGGGGCAGGGATGGCTACACCTTC
CSAGGRDGYTF
>.|.|TRBJ1-2|TRBV6-1
TGTGCCAGCAGCCCGGGCAGGGAACTTTTGGGTGGCTACACCTTC
CASSPGRELLGGYTF
>TRBD1|.|TRBJ1-6|TRBV7-8
TGTGCCAGCAGCTTAGGGGACAGGGGGCAATCACCCCTCCACTTT
CASSLGDRGQSPLHF
>.|.|TRBJ1-4|TRBV19
TGTGCCAGTAGTATCGGGTCACGGGAAAAACTGTTTTTT
CASSIGSREKLFF
>TRBD2|once|TRBJ2-3|TRBV6-6
TGTGCCAGCAGAAAGCGGGGGGGCACAGATACGCAGTATTTT
CASRKRGGTDTQYF
>TRBD2|.|TRBJ2-3|TRBV18
TGTGCCAGCTCACCGGCGGGGGGATCCGATACGCAGTATTTT
CASSPAGGSDTQYF
>TRBD1|few|TRBJ1-4|TRBV7-9
TGTGCCAGCAGCTTAAGACAGGGGGCGAATGAAAAACTGTTTTTT
CASSLRQGANEKLFF
>.|.|TRBJ2-4|TRBV5-6
TGTGCCAGCAGCGAGTCGGGACATCAAGCCAAAAACATTCAGTACTTC
CASSESGHQAKNIQYF
>.|.|TRBJ2-4|TRBV28
TGTGCCAGCAGTAACGGACAGACCAAAAACATTCAGTACTTC
CASSNGQTKNIQYF
>.|.|TRBJ1-1|TRBV10-3
TGTGCCATCACCAAAGGACCAACGGGAACTGAAGCTTTCTTT
CAITKGPTGTEAFF
>.|.|TRBJ1-6|TRBV28
TGTGCCAGCAGTTTAAGTAGTTATTCACCCCTCCACTTT
CASSLSSYSPLHF